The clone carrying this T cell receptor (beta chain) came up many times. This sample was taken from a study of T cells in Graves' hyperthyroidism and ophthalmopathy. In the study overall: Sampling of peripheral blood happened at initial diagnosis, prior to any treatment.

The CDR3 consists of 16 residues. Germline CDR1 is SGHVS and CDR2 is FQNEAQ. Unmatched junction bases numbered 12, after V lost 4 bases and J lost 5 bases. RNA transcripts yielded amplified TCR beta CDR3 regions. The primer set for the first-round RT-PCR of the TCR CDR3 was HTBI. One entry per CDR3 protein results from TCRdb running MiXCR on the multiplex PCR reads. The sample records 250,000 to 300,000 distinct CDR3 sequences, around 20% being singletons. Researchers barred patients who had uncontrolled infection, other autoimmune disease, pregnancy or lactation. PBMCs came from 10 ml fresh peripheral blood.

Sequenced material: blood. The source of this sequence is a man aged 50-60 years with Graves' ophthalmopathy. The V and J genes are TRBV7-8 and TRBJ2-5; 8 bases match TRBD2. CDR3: CASSSSGSRKWETQYF. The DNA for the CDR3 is TGTGCCAGCAGCTCGAGCGGGAGTCGGAAGTGGGAGACCCAGTACTTC.